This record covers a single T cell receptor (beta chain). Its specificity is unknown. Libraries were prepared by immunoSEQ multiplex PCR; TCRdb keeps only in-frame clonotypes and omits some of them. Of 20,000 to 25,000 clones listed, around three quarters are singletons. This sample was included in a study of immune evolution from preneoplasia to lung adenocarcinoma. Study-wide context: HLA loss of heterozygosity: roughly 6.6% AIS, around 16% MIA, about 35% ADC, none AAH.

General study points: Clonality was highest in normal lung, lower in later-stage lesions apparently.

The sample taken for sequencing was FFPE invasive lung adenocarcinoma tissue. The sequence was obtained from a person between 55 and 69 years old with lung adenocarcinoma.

CDR3 in DNA: TGTGCCAGCAGCCAAACAGGAGCCTATGGCTACACCTTC. This codes for CASSQTGAYGYTF. This chain connects TRBV9 to TRBJ1-2; D is perhaps TRBD1 (5 bases). In germline, CDR1 is SGDLS, CDR2 YYNGEE. V gave up 4 bases and J gave up 4 bases, with 11 bases separating them. CDR3 size: 13 residues.